What follows describes a single TCR beta chain. No antigen is known for it. This record comes from a study of T cell responses to AZD1222 COVID-19 vaccine. The CDR3 has 14 residues. Per germline, CDR1 SGHRS and CDR2 YFSETQ. The germline V and J ends were trimmed by 2 bases and 4 bases, with 11 bases remaining between them. Sequencing used immunoSEQ multiplex PCR; TCRdb keeps in-frame clones, though not all of them. The sample records approximately 110,000 clones, around 89% being singletons. Study observations and caveats: It was only after the peak T cell response that any repertoires were sampled. Baseline seropositives among AZD1222 recipients totaled only 6 or 7. Donors, mostly white British, included more females; clonal diversity was possibly underestimated.

This TCR was recovered from an adult in good health. The material sequenced was peripheral blood, taken on day 0 of AZD1222 vaccination. The chain couples TRBV5-1 to TRBJ2-3; D remains unclear. The CDR3, as DNA: TGCGCCAGCAGCTTTGAGAGGTCCCCAGATACGCAGTATTTT. As protein: CASSFERSPDTQYF.